These 19 T cell receptor beta chains came from one sample sequenced in a study of molecular identifiers for immune sequencing clone quantification. TCRdb redid the calling of the PCR reads with MiXCR, one entry per CDR3 protein. The sample yields 8,500 to 11,000 distinct CDR3 sequences, 15% to 20% seen once. The sequenced sample was naive CD8+ T cells from blood, with Jurkat cell RNA spiked in. Indicated subset: FACS-sorted CD8+CD4-CCR7+CD45RA+ naive T cells. These receptor sequences come from a human donor in good health. Some libraries in this study had Jurkat cell RNA spiked in.

This clonotype was detected ten times or more. This rearrangement joins TRBV5-4 to TRBJ2-7; 9 nucleotides line up with TRBD2. Germline V lookup: CDR1 SGHNT, CDR2 YYREEE (reference sequence). V lost 0 bases, J lost 6 bases, and 4 bases stayed unmatched. This CDR3 is built from 14 residues. CDR3 loop: CASSLAAGGGEQYF. Here the CDR3 DNA reads TGTGCCAGCAGCTTGGCGGCGGGAGGGGGCGAGCAGTACTTC.

By proportion, this clonotype is medium-sized. The chain has TRBV29-1 and TRBJ2-5; 7 bases are shared with TRBD1. Per germline, CDR1 SQVTM and CDR2 ANQGSEA. Trimming at V came to 2 bases and at J to 5 bases, leaving 5 bases not matched to a gene. The CDR3 consists of 13 residues. For the CDR3, the DNA is TGCAGCGTTGAAAAAACAGGGGTCGAGACCCAGTACTTC. Protein: CSVEKTGVETQYF.

Relative to its sample, this clonotype is medium-sized. The CDR3 reads CSARAWEVTSYNEQFF. The CDR3 DNA follows: TGCAGTGCTAGGGCTTGGGAGGTTACCTCCTACAATGAGCAGTTCTTC. The gene calls are TRBV20-1 and TRBJ2-1; weak D call: TRBD2 (6 bases). Per germline, CDR1 DFQATT and CDR2 SNEGSKA (reference sequence). V was cut by 3 bases and J by 0 bases, with 15 bases left in between. This CDR3 has 16 residues.

In this sample, this clonotype turned up a few times. One base away lies a much larger clone, so this may be a sequencing read error. The genes are TRBV15 and TRBJ2-1; perhaps TRBD2 as D (6 bases). There are 16 residues in the CDR3. V shed 3 bases and J shed 7 bases, with 19 bases lying between them. Germline V CDR1 and CDR2: LNHNV, YYDKDF (reference sequence). The CDR3 DNA reads as TGTGCCACCAGCAGGGAGGGTCCCCTTACGGGGAATGAGCAGTTCTTC. As protein: CATSREGPLTGNEQFF.

In this sample, this clonotype is medium-sized (0.01 to 0.1%). V and J are TRBV12-3 or TRBV12-4 and TRBJ2-3; TRBD2 aligns across 14 bases. The CDR3 has 17 amino acids. J lost 5 bases, V lost 7 bases, and 11 bases had no gene match. The CDR3 here is CASTLTGTSGSRDTQYF. CDR3 in DNA: TGTGCCAGCACCCTTACCGGGACTAGCGGGAGTCGAGATACGCAGTATTTT.

This clonotype has more than one count but fewer than ten. The DNA of the CDR3 is TGTGCCAGCGGTGGACTAGCATCCACCGGGGAGCTGTTTTTT. Translating gives CASGGLASTGELFF. The chain has TRBV27 and TRBJ2-2, with TRBD2 matching 8 bases. The CDR3 consists of 14 residues. With V trimmed by 8 bases and J by 4 bases, 6 bases remained unmatched. CDR1 MNHEY and CDR2 SMNVEV come from the germline V gene (reference sequence).

Judged by abundance, this clonotype is medium-sized (0.01 to 0.1%). This chain joins TRBV11-3 and TRBJ2-7, with no clear D. The V and J ends lost 2 bases and 5 bases respectively, with 7 bases between them. The CDR3 consists of 12 residues. Germline CDR1 reads SGHNT; CDR2 reads YENEEA. The DNA for the CDR3 is TGTGCCAGCAGCTTAATCGGAGACGAGCAGTACTTC. Residues: CASSLIGDEQYF. Based on the CDR3 plus reference TRBV11-3 and TRBJ2-7, the full variable domain is EAGVVQSPRYKIIEKKQPVAFWCNPISGHNTLYWYLQNLGQGPELLIRYENEEAVDDSQLPKDRFSAERLKGVDSTLKIQPAELGDSAVYLCASSLIGDEQYFGPGTRLTVT.

This clonotype was observed at least ten times. The rearrangement joins TRBV29-1 to TRBJ2-7; tentatively, D is TRBD2 (5 bases). CDR1 and CDR2 (germline): SQVTM, ANQGSEA. Trimming took 6 bases from V and 2 from J, leaving 20 bases between them. The CDR3 runs 15 residues. CDR3 loop: CSVGWGVAITYEQYF. The CDR3 nucleotides read TGCAGCGTCGGCTGGGGAGTAGCTATTACCTACGAGCAGTACTTC.

Note on this clonotype: A much larger clone sits a single nucleotide away, making a read error possible. The chain employs TRBV27 and TRBJ1-5, with TRBD1 identical over 7 bases. Per the germline V gene, CDR1 is MNHEY and CDR2 is SMNVEV (reference sequence). This CDR3 contains 14 residues. CDR3 sequence (DNA): TGTGCCAGCAGTTCACAGGGGTCCAATCAGCCCCGGCATTTT. It codes for CASSSQGSNQPRHF.

This clonotype is judged medium-sized (0.01 to 0.1%). This chain uses TRBV29-1 with TRBJ1-2; 7 bases agree with TRBD1. This CDR3 comprises 13 residues. The germline V gene has CDR1 SQVTM and CDR2 ANQGSEA. J lost 2 bases, V lost 7 bases, and 7 bases had no gene match. The CDR3 region has the DNA TGCAGCGGTCATACAGGGGAAAACTATGGCTACACCTTC. Protein product: CSGHTGENYGYTF.

This clonotype has ten or more counts. The J gene is TRBJ2-1, the V gene TRBV29-1, with 8 bases fitting TRBD1. CDR1 is SQVTM, CDR2 ANQGSEA, per germline. V was pared by 4 bases and J by 6 bases, with 11 bases of the junction left unmatched. The CDR3 length is 15 residues. CDR3 bases: TGCAGCGTTGTTCTAGGTAGGACAGGGATCAATGAGCAGTTCTTC. This translates into CSVVLGRTGINEQFF.

This clonotype was seen more than once but under ten times. A much larger clone lies a single base off, so this may be a read error. This sequence joins TRBV6-1 and TRBJ2-3; TRBD2 matches at 7 bases. CDR3 size: 15 residues. CDR1 is MNHNS and CDR2 is SASEGT in the germline V gene. CDR3 sequence reads: CAGSRLAASTDTQYF. The CDR3, as DNA: TGTGCCGGCAGTCGACTAGCAGCTAGCACAGATACGCAGTATTTT.

By share of the sample, this clonotype is medium-sized (0.01 to 0.1%). The V and J genes are TRBV19 and TRBJ1-5, with D possibly being TRBD1 (6 bases). CDR1 is LNHDA and CDR2 is SQIVND in the germline V gene (reference sequence). The V and J ends lost 4 bases and 3 bases respectively, with 13 bases between them. The CDR3 is 15 amino acids. CDR3 DNA: TGTGCCAGTAGTACCCGGACAGCAAACAATCAGCCCCAGCATTTT. Translating it yields CASSTRTANNQPQHF.

This clonotype was detected only a few times. Just one base apart from a much larger clone, this may be a read error. V and J are TRBV7-9 and TRBJ2-7, with D perhaps matching TRBD1 or TRBD2 (5 bases each). Trimming removed 5 bases at V and 2 bases at J, with 16 bases between. Per the germline V gene, CDR1 is SEHNR and CDR2 is FQNEAQ (reference sequence). The CDR3 is 15 amino acids. The CDR3 coding sequence is TGTGCCAGCAGCGATCCGGGACGCCGACCCTACGAGCAGTACTTC. This sequence encodes CASSDPGRRPYEQYF.

This clonotype was picked up many times. The V gene is TRBV5-6, the J gene TRBJ1-1; D unclear. Germline V lookup: CDR1 SGHDT, CDR2 YYEEEE. The CDR3 runs to 12 residues. The germline V and J ends were trimmed by 1 base and 4 bases, with 5 bases remaining between them. CDR3 sequence: CASSLQSTEAFF. The CDR3 region has the DNA TGTGCCAGCAGCTTGCAAAGCACTGAAGCTTTCTTT.

A word on this clonotype: A clone one base away is much larger, so this may be a read error. This sequence joins TRBV5-6 and TRBJ2-6; D is undetermined. Per the germline V gene, CDR1 is SGHDT and CDR2 is YYEEEE. The CDR3 consists of 15 residues. CDR3 amino acids: CASSLWFSGTNVLTF. CDR3 in DNA: TGTGCCAGCAGCTTGTGGTTCTCTGGGACCAACGTCCTGACTTTC.

This clonotype was recorded a few times. The CDR3 does not close with the conserved phenylalanine or tryptophan, likely indicating a read error. This chain connects TRBV13 to TRBJ2-3; D uncertain. Germline V gene lookup returns CDR1 PRHDT and CDR2 FYEKMQ (reference sequence). This CDR3 is built from 15 residues. This CDR3 reads CAGSLKEYVTDTQYV. The CDR3 nucleotides read TGTGCCGGCAGCTTAAAAGAGTATGTCACAGATACGCAGTATGTT.

Turning to this clonotype: A much larger clonotype is one base distant, so this may be a read error. V gene TRBV19 combines with J gene TRBJ1-1; TRBD1 is a possible D gene (5 bases). The germline gives CDR1 LNHDA, CDR2 SQIVND (reference sequence). This CDR3 contains 12 residues. Trimming cost V 3 bases and J 8 bases, with 10 bases left between them. The CDR3 DNA reads as TGTGCCAGTAGTATGGTCGGGGCCGAAGCTTTCTTT. This sequence encodes CASSMVGAEAFF. The complete variable domain, with remaining parts taken from reference TRBV19 and TRBJ1-1, reads DGGITQSPKYLFRKEGQNVTLSCEQNLNHDAMYWYRQDPGQGLRLIYYSQIVNDFQKGDIAEGYSVSREKKESFPLTVTSAQKNPTAFYLCASSMVGAEAFFGQGTRLTVV.

V usage is TRBV9 and J usage is TRBJ2-2, with TRBD2 matching 7 bases. The germline gives CDR1 SGDLS, CDR2 YYNGEE. The CDR3 runs 15 residues. Germline trimming cut 2 bases from V and 8 bases from J; bases unmatched to any gene: 9. The CDR3 DNA sequence: TGTGCCAGCAGCGTCTGGGCGGGAGCACGTGGGGAGCTGTTTTTT. Translation gives CASSVWAGARGELFF.